The T cell receptor beta chain described here comes from a study of Ad26.COV2.S vaccination and SARS-CoV-2 variants. For the study at large: The donor belonged to the COV1001 Ad26.COV2.S trial arm.

In regard to this clone: Its target is unknown.

Study observations and caveats: The analyses of TCR breadth and depth may have understated the size of total T cell responses. Placebo recipients had lower spike-specific TCR breadth than vaccine recipients.

The treatment was: around 19 received Ad26.COV2.S at low or high dose, single or two shots; 5 received placebo; per-sample allocation not given. Samples were taken on day 63 after the first vaccine or placebo injection. A Boston adult aged 18-55 years was the donor. The repertoire was sequenced with immunoSEQ multiplex PCR; TCRdb's copy has only in-frame clones and lacks some. This sample carries about 350,000 clones, about 89% of them seen once, and the ten largest clones take around 4.5%. This TCR was recovered from a person aged 18-65 years who received the Ad26.COV2.S COVID-19 vaccine or a placebo. The material was peripheral blood, obtained in a trial of Ad26.COV2.S vaccine versus placebo.

Written as DNA, the CDR3 is TGTGCCAGCTCACCTCTAGCGGGAGTCGCCGGGGAGCTGTTTTTT. This translates into CASSPLAGVAGELFF. The chain links TRBV18 to TRBJ2-2, with 10 bases fitting TRBD2. V lost 3 bases, J lost 6 bases, and 4 bases stayed unmatched. The V gene's germline CDR1 is KGHSH and CDR2 LQKENI. The CDR3 is 15 amino acids. The full variable domain, its missing parts supplied by reference TRBV18 and TRBJ2-2, is NAGVMQNPRHLVRRRGQEARLRCSPMKGHSHVYWYRQLPEEGLKFMVYLQKENIIDESGMPKERFSAEFPKEGPSILRIQQVVRGDSAAYFCASSPLAGVAGELFFGEGSRLTVL.